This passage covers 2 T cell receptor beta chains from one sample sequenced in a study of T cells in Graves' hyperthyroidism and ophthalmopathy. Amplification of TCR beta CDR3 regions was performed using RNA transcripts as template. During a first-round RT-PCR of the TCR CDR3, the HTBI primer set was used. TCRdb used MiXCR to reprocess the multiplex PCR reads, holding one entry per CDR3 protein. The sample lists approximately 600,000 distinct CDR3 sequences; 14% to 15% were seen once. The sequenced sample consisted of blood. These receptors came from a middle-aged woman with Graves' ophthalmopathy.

Written as DNA, the CDR3 is TGTGCCAGCAGTCCCCAACCCTGGGGAGCGGGGGGCCCGAACACCGGGGAGCTGTTTTTT. Encoded protein: CASSPQPWGAGGPNTGELFF. The rearrangement links TRBV6-2 or TRBV6-3 to TRBJ2-2; 9 bases are shared with TRBD2. CDR3 size: 20 residues. Unmatched junction bases numbered 16, after V lost 5 bases and J lost 0 bases. The germline CDR1 and CDR2 sequences are MNHEY and SVGEGT.

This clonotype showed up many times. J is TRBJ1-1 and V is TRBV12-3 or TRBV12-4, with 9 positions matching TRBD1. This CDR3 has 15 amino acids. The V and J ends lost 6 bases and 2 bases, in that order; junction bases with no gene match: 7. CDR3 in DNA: TGTGCCAGCAGGAAGGGACAGGGAGTCAACACTGAAGCTTTCTTT. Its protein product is CASRKGQGVNTEAFF.